In its sample, the clone carrying this T cell receptor beta chain was seen a few times. Its specificity is unknown. The sample comes from a study of blood T cells in healthy people across ages. The study's findings and limits: Older age coincided with a roughly linear decline in TCR beta diversity per million T cells.

Germline loops: CDR1 KGHDR, CDR2 SFDVKD. The CDR3 consists of 14 residues. V lost 2 bases, J lost 3 bases, and 8 bases lay in between. Each sample gave at least 7 million isolated PBMCs. A second PCR of 7 to 11 cycles used a sample-barcoded 5' primer and a J-beta primer mix. TCRdb used MiXCR to reprocess the 5' RACE reads, holding one entry per CDR3 protein. Altogether more than 650,000 distinct CDR3 sequences are present, roughly 24% being singletons, with the ten largest covering 2.5% to 3.5%. In addition, the sample was reused for a study of T cells of mothers and their children. That investigation notes: Relative to unrelated pairs, biologically related mother-child dyads exhibited marginally greater, non-significant overlap. The authors detected no persistent microchimeric T cell clones.

Sequencing was performed on blood. This sequence originates from a boy aged 5-17 years in good health. The chain links TRBV24-1 to TRBJ2-3; no firm D call. The CDR3 loop is CATSDSRKTDTQYF. In DNA, the CDR3 is TGTGCCACCAGTGATTCCAGAAAAACAGATACGCAGTATTTT.